Below, one T cell receptor beta chain is given with its context. This specimen comes from a study of blood T cell repertoires in COVID-19. Overall study context: Italy, Spain and the United States were the sources of the convalescent and acute COVID-19 samples.

Produced via immunoSEQ multiplex PCR; TCRdb's table is partial and in-frame only. The sample holds about 230,000 clones; about 80% are singletons and the top ten take 4% to 5.5%. The source is a man in his fifties or sixties with active or convalescent COVID-19. Sequenced input: peripheral blood.

CDR3 protein: CASSQGLDTDTQYF. The CDR3, as DNA: TGTGCCAGCAGCCAAGGGCTCGACACAGATACGCAGTATTTT. The chain employs TRBV3-1 (or the pseudogene TRBV3-2) and TRBJ2-3, with D unclear. The CDR3 is made up of 14 amino acids. Germline loops: CDR1 LGHDT, CDR2 YNNKEL (reference sequence). The V gene lost 1 base and the J gene lost 2 bases, with 7 bases spanning the gap.